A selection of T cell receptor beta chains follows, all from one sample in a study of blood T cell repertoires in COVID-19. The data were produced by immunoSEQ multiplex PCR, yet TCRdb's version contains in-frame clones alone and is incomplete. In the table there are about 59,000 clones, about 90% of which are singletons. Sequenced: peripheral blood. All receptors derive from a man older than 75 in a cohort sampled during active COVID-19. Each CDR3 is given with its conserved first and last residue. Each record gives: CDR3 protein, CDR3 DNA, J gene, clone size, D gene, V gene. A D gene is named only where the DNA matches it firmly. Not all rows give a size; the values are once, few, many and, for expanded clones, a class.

CDR3 protein: CASSVVDREVYGYTF; CDR3 DNA: TGTGCCAGCAGCGTAGTGGACAGGGAGGTCTATGGCTACACCTTC; J gene: TRBJ1-2; clone size: .; D gene: TRBD1; V gene: TRBV9
CDR3 protein: CASSIAPTTGSGANVLTF; CDR3 DNA: TGTGCCAGTAGTATAGCCCCGACGACAGGCTCTGGGGCCAACGTCCTGACTTTC; J gene: TRBJ2-6; clone size: .; D gene: .; V gene: TRBV19
CDR3 protein: CASSQDRTGQTGEQYF; CDR3 DNA: TGCGCCAGCAGCCAAGATCGGACAGGGCAAACGGGCGAGCAGTACTTC; J gene: TRBJ2-7; clone size: .; D gene: TRBD1; V gene: TRBV4-3
CDR3 protein: CATSSIGGELFF; CDR3 DNA: TGTGCCACCAGTTCTATTGGCGGGGAGCTGTTTTTT; J gene: TRBJ2-2; clone size: few; D gene: .; V gene: TRBV24-1
CDR3 protein: CASSPTGGDSYEQYF; CDR3 DNA: TGTGCCAGCTCACCGACAGGGGGGGACTCCTACGAGCAGTACTTC; J gene: TRBJ2-7; clone size: few; D gene: TRBD1; V gene: TRBV18
CDR3 protein: CASSFRQGWNEQFF; CDR3 DNA: TGTGCCAGCAGCTTTCGACAGGGCTGGAATGAGCAGTTCTTC; J gene: TRBJ2-1; clone size: .; D gene: TRBD1; V gene: TRBV7-9
CDR3 protein: CASSLDTGVNGNTIYF; CDR3 DNA: TGCGCCAGCAGCTTGGACACAGGGGTTAATGGAAACACCATATATTTT; J gene: TRBJ1-3; clone size: few; D gene: TRBD1; V gene: TRBV5-1
CDR3 protein: CASSPLPGQGLSPLHF; CDR3 DNA: TGTGCCAGCTCACCTCTCCCGGGACAGGGGTTATCACCCCTCCACTTT; J gene: TRBJ1-6; clone size: .; D gene: TRBD1; V gene: TRBV18
CDR3 protein: CSVLEQATNQPQHF; CDR3 DNA: TGCAGCGTCCTGGAACAGGCCACCAATCAGCCCCAGCATTTT; J gene: TRBJ1-5; clone size: once; D gene: .; V gene: TRBV29-1
CDR3 protein: CASSLGPEGFF; CDR3 DNA: TGTGCCAGCAGCTTAGGGCCTGAGGGGTTCTTC; J gene: TRBJ2-1; clone size: .; D gene: .; V gene: TRBV7-2
CDR3 protein: CASTLVGGTRGVNEQFF; CDR3 DNA: TGTGCCAGCACCCTTGTTGGTGGGACTAGAGGGGTCAATGAGCAGTTCTTC; J gene: TRBJ2-1; clone size: once; D gene: TRBD2; V gene: TRBV7-9
CDR3 protein: CASSDQASIYGYTF; CDR3 DNA: TGTGCCAGCAGTGATCAGGCCAGCATCTATGGCTACACCTTC; J gene: TRBJ1-2; clone size: .; D gene: .; V gene: TRBV6-1
CDR3 protein: CASSQEGLAGSNAQYF; CDR3 DNA: TGTGCCAGCAGCCAAGAAGGACTAGCGGGGTCGAACGCCCAGTACTTC; J gene: TRBJ2-5; clone size: .; D gene: TRBD2; V gene: TRBV3-1/TRBV3-2
CDR3 protein: CASMGASFQETQYF; CDR3 DNA: TGTGCCAGCATGGGGGCCTCCTTCCAAGAGACCCAGTACTTC; J gene: TRBJ2-5; clone size: .; D gene: .; V gene: TRBV5-5
CDR3 protein: CASSPPSGVYEQYF; CDR3 DNA: TGTGCCAGCTCACCCCCGTCCGGTGTCTACGAGCAGTACTTC; J gene: TRBJ2-7; clone size: .; D gene: .; V gene: TRBV18
CDR3 protein: CASSKSKREARNEQYF; CDR3 DNA: TGTGCCAGCAGCAAAAGTAAACGGGAGGCGAGGAACGAGCAGTACTTC; J gene: TRBJ2-7; clone size: .; D gene: .; V gene: TRBV21-1
CDR3 protein: CSAPVSYGYTF; CDR3 DNA: TGCAGTGCTCCCGTTAGCTATGGCTACACCTTC; J gene: TRBJ1-2; clone size: large; D gene: .; V gene: TRBV20-1
CDR3 protein: CASSLAGDRGGETQYF; CDR3 DNA: TGTGCCAGCAGCTTGGCCGGGGACAGGGGAGGGGAGACCCAGTACTTC; J gene: TRBJ2-5; clone size: .; D gene: TRBD1; V gene: TRBV5-4
CDR3 protein: CASSPRFSGGNQETQYF; CDR3 DNA: TGTGCCAGCAGCCCCCGGTTTAGCGGGGGGAACCAAGAGACCCAGTACTTC; J gene: TRBJ2-5; clone size: once; D gene: TRBD2; V gene: TRBV13
CDR3 protein: CASSPGTSDNEQFF; CDR3 DNA: TGTGCCAGCAGCCCTGGGACATCAGACAATGAGCAGTTCTTC; J gene: TRBJ2-1; clone size: .; D gene: .; V gene: TRBV5-4
CDR3 protein: CASSTDRPSNQPQHF; CDR3 DNA: TGTGCCAGCAGTACCGACAGGCCTAGCAATCAGCCCCAGCATTTT; J gene: TRBJ1-5; clone size: .; D gene: .; V gene: TRBV2
CDR3 protein: CASSQGLAGAYNEQFF; CDR3 DNA: TGCGCCAGCAGCCAAGGACTAGCGGGGGCATACAATGAGCAGTTCTTC; J gene: TRBJ2-1; clone size: .; D gene: TRBD2; V gene: TRBV4-1
CDR3 protein: CASSADSNYGYTF; CDR3 DNA: TGTGCCAGCAGCGCCGACAGCAACTATGGCTACACCTTC; J gene: TRBJ1-2; clone size: few; D gene: .; V gene: TRBV6-5
CDR3 protein: CASSRTDQETQYF; CDR3 DNA: TGCGCCAGCAGCCGGACAGATCAAGAGACCCAGTACTTC; J gene: TRBJ2-5; clone size: .; D gene: .; V gene: TRBV5-1
CDR3 protein: CASSITRTDGYTF; CDR3 DNA: TGTGCCAGTAGTATAACGAGGACTGATGGCTACACCTTC; J gene: TRBJ1-2; clone size: .; D gene: .; V gene: TRBV19
CDR3 protein: CASSPDRGLGREQFF; CDR3 DNA: TGTGCCAGCAGCCCGGACAGGGGCCTAGGTCGGGAGCAGTTCTTC; J gene: TRBJ2-1; clone size: few; D gene: TRBD1; V gene: TRBV11-2
CDR3 protein: CAWSVFGGGGGYTF; CDR3 DNA: TGTGCCTGGAGTGTATTTGGAGGAGGTGGTGGCTACACCTTC; J gene: TRBJ1-2; clone size: .; D gene: .; V gene: TRBV30
CDR3 protein: CASSPRTGESEQYF; CDR3 DNA: TGTGCCAGCAGTCCACGGACAGGGGAAAGCGAGCAGTACTTC; J gene: TRBJ2-7; clone size: once; D gene: TRBD1; V gene: TRBV6-5
CDR3 protein: CASSASDRGNYGYTF; CDR3 DNA: TGTGCCAGTAGTGCATCCGACAGGGGTAACTATGGCTACACCTTC; J gene: TRBJ1-2; clone size: .; D gene: TRBD1; V gene: TRBV19
CDR3 protein: CASSTGQTVSGNTIYF; CDR3 DNA: TGTGCCAGCTCAACGGGACAGACGGTCTCTGGAAACACCATATATTTT; J gene: TRBJ1-3; clone size: .; D gene: TRBD1; V gene: TRBV18
CDR3 protein: CASSLGTSDTDTQYF; CDR3 DNA: TGTGCTAGCAGCTTAGGGACTAGCGACACAGATACGCAGTATTTT; J gene: TRBJ2-3; clone size: few; D gene: TRBD2; V gene: TRBV7-7
CDR3 protein: CASSLSLGTGEVKNIQYF; CDR3 DNA: TGTGCCAGCAGCTTATCCCTGGGGACAGGGGAAGTCAAAAACATTCAGTACTTC; J gene: TRBJ2-4; clone size: .; D gene: TRBD1; V gene: TRBV7-9
CDR3 protein: CASSQDRRGSGNTIYF; CDR3 DNA: TGTGCCAGCAGCCAGGACAGGCGGGGCTCTGGAAACACCATATATTTT; J gene: TRBJ1-3; clone size: .; D gene: TRBD1; V gene: TRBV11-2
CDR3 protein: CASSQDTQGLNGYTF; CDR3 DNA: TGTGCCAGCAGCCAAGACACACAGGGTCTAAATGGCTACACCTTC; J gene: TRBJ1-2; clone size: .; D gene: .; V gene: TRBV3-1/TRBV3-2
CDR3 protein: CSVEAGDSYNEQFF; CDR3 DNA: TGCAGCGTTGAAGCAGGGGACTCCTACAATGAGCAGTTCTTC; J gene: TRBJ2-1; clone size: few; D gene: .; V gene: TRBV29-1
CDR3 protein: CASSFRQNSYEQYF; CDR3 DNA: TGTGCCAGCAGTTTCAGACAAAACTCCTACGAGCAGTACTTC; J gene: TRBJ2-7; clone size: .; D gene: .; V gene: TRBV27
CDR3 protein: CASSYGGFLNTEAFF; CDR3 DNA: TGTGCCAGCAGTTACGGGGGCTTCTTGAACACTGAAGCTTTCTTT; J gene: TRBJ1-1; clone size: .; D gene: .; V gene: TRBV6-6
CDR3 protein: CASRGTSATGELFF; CDR3 DNA: TGTGCCAGCAGGGGGACTAGCGCTACCGGGGAGCTGTTTTTT; J gene: TRBJ2-2; clone size: .; D gene: TRBD2; V gene: TRBV9
CDR3 protein: CASSLYNEQFF; CDR3 DNA: TGTGCCAGCAGTCTGTACAATGAGCAGTTCTTC; J gene: TRBJ2-1; clone size: .; D gene: .; V gene: TRBV12-3/TRBV12-4
CDR3 protein: CASSLGQLNTEAFF; CDR3 DNA: TGTGCCAGCAGCTTAGGACAGTTAAACACTGAAGCTTTCTTT; J gene: TRBJ1-1; clone size: once; D gene: .; V gene: TRBV13
CDR3 protein: CASSMGQVAHGYTF; CDR3 DNA: TGTGCCAGTAGTATGGGACAGGTCGCGCATGGCTACACCTTC; J gene: TRBJ1-2; clone size: .; D gene: TRBD1; V gene: TRBV19
CDR3 protein: CASSYGQGGLFF; CDR3 DNA: TGTGCCAGCAGTTACGGACAGGGAGGGCTGTTTTTT; J gene: TRBJ2-2; clone size: .; D gene: TRBD1; V gene: TRBV6-2/TRBV6-3
CDR3 protein: CASSFRQRNTEAFF; CDR3 DNA: TGTGCCAGCAGTTTTAGACAGAGGAACACTGAAGCTTTCTTT; J gene: TRBJ1-1; clone size: .; D gene: .; V gene: TRBV2
CDR3 protein: CASSIGLGETQYF; CDR3 DNA: TGTGCCAGTAGTATCGGCCTCGGGGAGACCCAGTACTTC; J gene: TRBJ2-5; clone size: .; D gene: .; V gene: TRBV19
CDR3 protein: CASRLQVSRTDEQYF; CDR3 DNA: TGTGCCAGCAGACTACAGGTGTCTAGGACCGACGAGCAGTACTTC; J gene: TRBJ2-7; clone size: .; D gene: .; V gene: TRBV6-5
CDR3 protein: CASSYSQIQETQYF; CDR3 DNA: TGTGCCAGCAGTTACTCTCAGATACAAGAGACCCAGTACTTC; J gene: TRBJ2-5; clone size: few; D gene: .; V gene: TRBV6-2/TRBV6-3
CDR3 protein: CASSIGGQRAEAFF; CDR3 DNA: TGTGCCAGTAGTATAGGGGGCCAAAGGGCTGAAGCTTTCTTT; J gene: TRBJ1-1; clone size: few; D gene: .; V gene: TRBV19
CDR3 protein: CSVAGGANVLTF; CDR3 DNA: TGCAGCGTTGCAGGTGGGGCCAACGTCCTGACTTTC; J gene: TRBJ2-6; clone size: .; D gene: .; V gene: TRBV29-1
CDR3 protein: CASSLVPTGEAFF; CDR3 DNA: TGCGCCAGCAGCTTGGTCCCGACAGGTGAAGCTTTCTTT; J gene: TRBJ1-1; clone size: .; D gene: .; V gene: TRBV5-1
CDR3 protein: CASSGTGILAGTIYF; CDR3 DNA: TGTGCCAGCAGCGGGACAGGGATCCTCGCGGGCACCATATATTTT; J gene: TRBJ1-3; clone size: .; D gene: TRBD1; V gene: TRBV9
CDR3 protein: CAWTPKTGTSSYEQYF; CDR3 DNA: TGTGCCTGGACCCCCAAGACCGGGACAAGCTCCTACGAGCAGTACTTC; J gene: TRBJ2-7; clone size: .; D gene: .; V gene: TRBV30
CDR3 protein: CASSAGQGRRDEKLFF; CDR3 DNA: TGTGCCAGCAGCGCGGGCCAGGGGCGCAGGGATGAAAAACTGTTTTTT; J gene: TRBJ1-4; clone size: .; D gene: .; V gene: TRBV5-4
CDR3 protein: CASSDFRDSVLSGANVLTF; CDR3 DNA: TGCGCCAGCAGCGATTTCCGGGACAGTGTACTCTCTGGGGCCAACGTCCTGACTTTC; J gene: TRBJ2-6; clone size: few; D gene: TRBD1; V gene: TRBV5-1
CDR3 protein: CASSPLEGFGWEKLFF; CDR3 DNA: TGTGCCAGCAGCCCCCTCGAGGGTTTCGGATGGGAAAAACTGTTTTTT; J gene: TRBJ1-4; clone size: .; D gene: .; V gene: TRBV21-1
CDR3 protein: CASSKRFGQENTEAFF; CDR3 DNA: TGTGCCAGTAGTAAAAGATTCGGACAAGAGAACACTGAAGCTTTCTTT; J gene: TRBJ1-1; clone size: .; D gene: .; V gene: TRBV19
CDR3 protein: CASSVRTSGGYNEQFF; CDR3 DNA: TGTGCCAGCAGCGTGCGGACTAGCGGGGGGTACAATGAGCAGTTCTTC; J gene: TRBJ2-1; clone size: .; D gene: TRBD2; V gene: TRBV9